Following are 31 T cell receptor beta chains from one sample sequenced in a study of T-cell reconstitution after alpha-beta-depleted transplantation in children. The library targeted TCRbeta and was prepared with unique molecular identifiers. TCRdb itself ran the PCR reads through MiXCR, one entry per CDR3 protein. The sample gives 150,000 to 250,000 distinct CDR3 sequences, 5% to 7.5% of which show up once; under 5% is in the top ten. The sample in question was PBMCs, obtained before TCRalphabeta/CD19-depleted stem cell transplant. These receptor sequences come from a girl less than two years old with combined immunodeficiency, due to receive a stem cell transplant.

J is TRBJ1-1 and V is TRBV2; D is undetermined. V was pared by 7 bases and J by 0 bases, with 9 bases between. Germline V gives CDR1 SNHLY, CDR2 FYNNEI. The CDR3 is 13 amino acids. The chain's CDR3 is CASTVLMNTEAFF. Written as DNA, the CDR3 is TGTGCCAGCACGGTCCTTATGAACACTGAAGCTTTCTTT.

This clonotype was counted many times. DNA of the CDR3: TGCAGCGTTGATGCAGGGGACACAGATACGCAGTATTTT. Amino acid sequence: CSVDAGDTDTQYF. V is TRBV29-1 and J is TRBJ2-3, with D possibly being TRBD1 (6 bases). CDR1 and CDR2 from the germline V gene are SQVTM and ANQGSEA. V lost 3 bases to trimming and J lost 2 bases, with 9 bases between them. This CDR3 spans 13 amino acids.

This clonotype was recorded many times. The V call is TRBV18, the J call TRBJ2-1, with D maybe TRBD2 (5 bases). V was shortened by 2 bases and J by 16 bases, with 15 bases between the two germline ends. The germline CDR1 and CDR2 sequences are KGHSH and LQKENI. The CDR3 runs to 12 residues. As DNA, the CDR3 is TGTGCCAGCTCACCAGAGGAGGACGGAAATTTCTTC. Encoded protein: CASSPEEDGNFF. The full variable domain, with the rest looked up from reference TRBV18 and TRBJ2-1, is NAGVMQNPRHLVRRRGQEARLRCSPMKGHSHVYWYRQLPEEGLKFMVYLQKENIIDESGMPKERFSAEFPKEGPSILRIQQVVRGDSAAYFCASSPEEDGNFFGPGTRLTVL.

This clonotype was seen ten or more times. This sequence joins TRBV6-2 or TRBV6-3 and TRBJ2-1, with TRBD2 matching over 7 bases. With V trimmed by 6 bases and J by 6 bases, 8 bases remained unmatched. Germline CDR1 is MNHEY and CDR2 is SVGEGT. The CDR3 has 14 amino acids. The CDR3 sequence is CASRLADFVNEQFF. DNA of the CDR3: TGTGCCAGCAGGCTAGCGGATTTCGTCAATGAGCAGTTCTTC.

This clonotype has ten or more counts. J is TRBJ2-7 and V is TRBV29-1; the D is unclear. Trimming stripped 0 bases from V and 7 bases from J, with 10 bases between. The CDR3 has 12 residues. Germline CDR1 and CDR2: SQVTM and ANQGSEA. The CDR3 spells CSVEDSLREQYF. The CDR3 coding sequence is TGCAGCGTTGAAGATAGTCTGAGGGAGCAGTACTTC.

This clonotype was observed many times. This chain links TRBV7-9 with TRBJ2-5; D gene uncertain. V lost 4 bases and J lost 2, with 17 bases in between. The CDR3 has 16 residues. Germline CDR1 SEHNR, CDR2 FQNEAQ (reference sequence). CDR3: CASSSSVVRVQETQYF. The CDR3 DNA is TGTGCCAGCAGCTCATCTGTGGTGCGAGTACAAGAGACCCAGTACTTC.

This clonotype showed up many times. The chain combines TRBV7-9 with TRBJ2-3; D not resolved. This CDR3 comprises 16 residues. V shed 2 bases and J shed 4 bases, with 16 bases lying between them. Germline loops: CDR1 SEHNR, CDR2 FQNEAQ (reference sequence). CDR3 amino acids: CASSLTPFYGADTQYF. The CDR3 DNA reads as TGTGCCAGCAGCTTAACTCCCTTCTACGGTGCAGATACGCAGTATTTT.

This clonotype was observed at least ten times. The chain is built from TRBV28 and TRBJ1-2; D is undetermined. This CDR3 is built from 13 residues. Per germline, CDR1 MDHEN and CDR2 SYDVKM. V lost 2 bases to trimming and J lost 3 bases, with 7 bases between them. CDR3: CASSLGQHYGYTF. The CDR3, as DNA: TGTGCCAGCAGTTTAGGGCAGCACTATGGCTACACCTTC.

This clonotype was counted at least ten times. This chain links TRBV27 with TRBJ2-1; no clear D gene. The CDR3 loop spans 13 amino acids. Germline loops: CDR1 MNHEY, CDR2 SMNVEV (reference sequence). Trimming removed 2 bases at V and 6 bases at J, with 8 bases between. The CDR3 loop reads CASSLNSLNEQFF. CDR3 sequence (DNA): TGTGCCAGCAGTTTAAACAGTCTCAATGAGCAGTTCTTC.

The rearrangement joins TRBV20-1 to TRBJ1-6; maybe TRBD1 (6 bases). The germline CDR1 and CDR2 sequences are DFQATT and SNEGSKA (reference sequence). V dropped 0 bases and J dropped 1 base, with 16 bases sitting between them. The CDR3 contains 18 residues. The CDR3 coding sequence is TGCAGTGCTAGAGATGAGGAGGGCAGGGGATCCTATAATTCACCCCTCCACTTT. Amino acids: CSARDEEGRGSYNSPLHF.

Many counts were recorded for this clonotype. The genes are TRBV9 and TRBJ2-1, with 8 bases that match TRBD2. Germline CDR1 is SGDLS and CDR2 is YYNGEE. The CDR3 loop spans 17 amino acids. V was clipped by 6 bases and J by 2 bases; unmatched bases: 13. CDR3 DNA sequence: TGTGCCAGCACCCCGAGGGACGGGAGGGCCCCCTACAATGAGCAGTTCTTC. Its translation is CASTPRDGRAPYNEQFF.

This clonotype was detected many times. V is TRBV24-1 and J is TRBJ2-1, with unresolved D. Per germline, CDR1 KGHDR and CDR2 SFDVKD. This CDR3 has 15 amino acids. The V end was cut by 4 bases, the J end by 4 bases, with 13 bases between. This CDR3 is CATSEIRDTYNEQFF. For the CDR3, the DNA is TGTGCCACCAGTGAAATAAGAGACACTTACAATGAGCAGTTCTTC.

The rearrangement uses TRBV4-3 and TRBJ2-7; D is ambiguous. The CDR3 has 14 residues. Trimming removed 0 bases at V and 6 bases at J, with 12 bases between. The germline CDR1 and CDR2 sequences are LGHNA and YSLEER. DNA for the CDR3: TGCGCCAGCAGCCAAGAACCTTTAGCTAGCGAGCAGTACTTC. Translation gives CASSQEPLASEQYF.

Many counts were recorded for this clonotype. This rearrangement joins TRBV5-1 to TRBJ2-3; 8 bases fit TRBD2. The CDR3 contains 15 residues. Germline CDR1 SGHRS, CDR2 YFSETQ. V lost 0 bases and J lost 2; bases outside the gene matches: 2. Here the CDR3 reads CASSLELAATDTQYF. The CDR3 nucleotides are TGCGCCAGCAGCTTGGAACTAGCGGCCACAGATACGCAGTATTTT.

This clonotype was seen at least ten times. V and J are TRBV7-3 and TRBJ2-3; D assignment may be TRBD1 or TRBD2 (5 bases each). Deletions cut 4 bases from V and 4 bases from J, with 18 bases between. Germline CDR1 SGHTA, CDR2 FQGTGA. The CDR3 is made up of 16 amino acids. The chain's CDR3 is CASSSMGTQGADTQYF. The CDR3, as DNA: TGTGCCAGCAGCTCAATGGGGACCCAAGGGGCAGATACGCAGTATTTT.

The DNA for the CDR3 is TGTGCCAGCAGTCCCCCGGGACAGGGTCGACTCCCCTTCTACGAGCAGTACTTC. Translated, it gives CASSPPGQGRLPFYEQYF. J is TRBJ2-7 and V is TRBV28, with 9 bases fitting TRBD1. Per the germline V gene, CDR1 is MDHEN and CDR2 is SYDVKM. V was clipped by 5 bases and J by 3 bases; unmatched bases: 17. This CDR3 is 18 amino acids long. The whole variable domain, remainder taken from reference TRBV28 and TRBJ2-7, is DVKVTQSSRYLVKRTGEKVFLECVQDMDHENMFWYRQDPGLGLRLIYFSYDVKMKEKGDIPEGYSVSREKKERFSLILESASTNQTSMYLCASSPPGQGRLPFYEQYFGPGTRLTVT.

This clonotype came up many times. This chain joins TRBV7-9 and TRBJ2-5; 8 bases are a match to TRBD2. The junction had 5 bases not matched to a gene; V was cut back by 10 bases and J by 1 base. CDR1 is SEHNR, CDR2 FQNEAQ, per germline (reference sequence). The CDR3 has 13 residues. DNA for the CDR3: TGTGCCACCTCTACTAGCGGCCAAGAGACCCAGTACTTC. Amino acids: CATSTSGQETQYF.

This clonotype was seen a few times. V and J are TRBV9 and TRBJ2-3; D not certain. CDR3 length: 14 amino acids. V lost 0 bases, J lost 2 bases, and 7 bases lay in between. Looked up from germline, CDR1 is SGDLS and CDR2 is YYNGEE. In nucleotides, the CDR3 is TGTGCCAGCAGCGTAGGAGCGTTCACAGATACGCAGTATTTT. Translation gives CASSVGAFTDTQYF.

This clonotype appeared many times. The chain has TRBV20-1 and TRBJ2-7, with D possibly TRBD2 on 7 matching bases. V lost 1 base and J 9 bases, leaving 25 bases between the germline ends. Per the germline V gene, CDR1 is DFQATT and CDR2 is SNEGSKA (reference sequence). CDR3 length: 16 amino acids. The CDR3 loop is CSARAPGERGGLGQYF. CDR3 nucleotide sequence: TGCAGTGCTAGAGCCCCAGGGGAGCGGGGAGGCTTGGGGCAGTACTTC.

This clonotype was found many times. The CDR3 reads CASSYGTASYNEQFF. The CDR3 DNA follows: TGTGCCAGCAGCTACGGGACAGCATCCTACAATGAGCAGTTCTTC. The V call is TRBV11-2, the J call TRBJ2-1, with 7 bases that match TRBD1. Germline-derived CDR1 and CDR2 are SGHAT and FQNNGV. With V trimmed by 4 bases and J by 1 base, 4 bases remained unmatched. CDR3 length equals 15 residues.

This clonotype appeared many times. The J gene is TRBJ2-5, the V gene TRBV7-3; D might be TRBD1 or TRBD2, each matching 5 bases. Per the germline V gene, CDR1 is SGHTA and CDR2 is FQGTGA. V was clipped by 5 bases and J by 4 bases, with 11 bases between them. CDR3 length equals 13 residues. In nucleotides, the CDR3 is TGTGCCAGCAGCCCGGGGCCCCGAGAGACCCAGTACTTC. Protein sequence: CASSPGPRETQYF. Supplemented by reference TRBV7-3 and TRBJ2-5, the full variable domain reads GAGVSQTPSNKVTEKGKYVELRCDPISGHTALYWYRQSLGQGPEFLIYFQGTGAADDSGLPNDRFFAVRPEGSVSTLKIQRTERGDSAVYLCASSPGPRETQYFGPGTRLLVL.

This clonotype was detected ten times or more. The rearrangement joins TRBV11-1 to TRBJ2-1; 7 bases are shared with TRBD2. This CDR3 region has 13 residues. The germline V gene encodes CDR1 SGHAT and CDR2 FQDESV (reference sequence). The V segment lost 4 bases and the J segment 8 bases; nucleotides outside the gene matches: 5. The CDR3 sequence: CASSYGLVHEQFF. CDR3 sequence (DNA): TGTGCCAGCAGCTACGGACTAGTCCATGAGCAGTTCTTC.

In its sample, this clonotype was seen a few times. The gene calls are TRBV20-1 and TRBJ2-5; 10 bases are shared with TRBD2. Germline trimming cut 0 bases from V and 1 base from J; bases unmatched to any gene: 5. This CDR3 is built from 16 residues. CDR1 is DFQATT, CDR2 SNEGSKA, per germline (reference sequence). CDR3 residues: CSARELAGRLQETQYF. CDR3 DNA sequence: TGCAGTGCTAGAGAACTAGCGGGGAGACTCCAAGAGACCCAGTACTTC.

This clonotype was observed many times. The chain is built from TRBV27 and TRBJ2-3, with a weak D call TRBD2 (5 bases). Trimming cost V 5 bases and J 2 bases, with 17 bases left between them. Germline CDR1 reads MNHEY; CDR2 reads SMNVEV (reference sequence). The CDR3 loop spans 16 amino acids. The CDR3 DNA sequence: TGTGCCAGCAGTCTTACTAGGCATAGGGACACAGATACGCAGTATTTT. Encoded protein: CASSLTRHRDTDTQYF.

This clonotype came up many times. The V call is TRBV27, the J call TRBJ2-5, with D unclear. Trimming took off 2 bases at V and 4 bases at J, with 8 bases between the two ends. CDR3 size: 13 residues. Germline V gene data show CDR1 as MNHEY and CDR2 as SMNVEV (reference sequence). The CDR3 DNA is TGTGCCAGCAGTTTAAGCAGAGGAGAGACCCAGTACTTC. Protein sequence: CASSLSRGETQYF.

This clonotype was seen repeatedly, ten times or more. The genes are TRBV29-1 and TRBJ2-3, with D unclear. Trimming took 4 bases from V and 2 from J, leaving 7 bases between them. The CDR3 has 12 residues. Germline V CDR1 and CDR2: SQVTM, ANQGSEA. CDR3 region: CSVGVFTDTQYF. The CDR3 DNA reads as TGCAGCGTTGGGGTTTTCACAGATACGCAGTATTTT.

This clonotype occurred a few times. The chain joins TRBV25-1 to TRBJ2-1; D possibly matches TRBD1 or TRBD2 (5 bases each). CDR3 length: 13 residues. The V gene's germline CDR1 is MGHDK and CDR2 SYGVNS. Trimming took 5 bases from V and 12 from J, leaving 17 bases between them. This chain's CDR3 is CASSPGPDPGQFF. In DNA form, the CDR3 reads TGTGCCAGCAGTCCGGGGCCGGACCCCGGGCAGTTCTTC.

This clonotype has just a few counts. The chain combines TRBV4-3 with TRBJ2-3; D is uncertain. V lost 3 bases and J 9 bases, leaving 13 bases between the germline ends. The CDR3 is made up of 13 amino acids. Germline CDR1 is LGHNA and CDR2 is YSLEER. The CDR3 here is CASSQVRLGTQYF. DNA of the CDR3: TGCGCCAGCAGCCAGGTCCGACTCGGGACGCAGTATTTT.

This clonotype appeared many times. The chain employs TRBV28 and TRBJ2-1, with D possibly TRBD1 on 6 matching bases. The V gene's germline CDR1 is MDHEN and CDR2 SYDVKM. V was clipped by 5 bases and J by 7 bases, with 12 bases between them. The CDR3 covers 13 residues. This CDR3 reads CASSPGERNEQFF. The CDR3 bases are TGTGCCAGCAGTCCAGGGGAGAGGAATGAGCAGTTCTTC.

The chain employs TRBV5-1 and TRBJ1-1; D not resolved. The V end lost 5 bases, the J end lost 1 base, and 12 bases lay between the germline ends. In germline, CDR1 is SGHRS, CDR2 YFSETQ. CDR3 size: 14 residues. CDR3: CASRHIRANTEAFF. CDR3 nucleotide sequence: TGCGCCAGCAGACACATAAGGGCGAACACTGAAGCTTTCTTT. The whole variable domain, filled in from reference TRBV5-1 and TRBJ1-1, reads KAGVTQTPRYLIKTRGQQVTLSCSPISGHRSVSWYQQTPGQGLQFLFEYFSETQRNKGNFPGRFSGRQFSNSRSEMNVSTLELGDSALYLCASRHIRANTEAFFGQGTRLTVV.

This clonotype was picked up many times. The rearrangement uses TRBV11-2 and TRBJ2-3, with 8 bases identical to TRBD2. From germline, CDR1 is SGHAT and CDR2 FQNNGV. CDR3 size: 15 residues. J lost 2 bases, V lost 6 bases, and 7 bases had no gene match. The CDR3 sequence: CASSPAGVITDTQYF. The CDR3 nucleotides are TGTGCCAGCAGTCCAGCGGGAGTGATCACAGATACGCAGTATTTT.